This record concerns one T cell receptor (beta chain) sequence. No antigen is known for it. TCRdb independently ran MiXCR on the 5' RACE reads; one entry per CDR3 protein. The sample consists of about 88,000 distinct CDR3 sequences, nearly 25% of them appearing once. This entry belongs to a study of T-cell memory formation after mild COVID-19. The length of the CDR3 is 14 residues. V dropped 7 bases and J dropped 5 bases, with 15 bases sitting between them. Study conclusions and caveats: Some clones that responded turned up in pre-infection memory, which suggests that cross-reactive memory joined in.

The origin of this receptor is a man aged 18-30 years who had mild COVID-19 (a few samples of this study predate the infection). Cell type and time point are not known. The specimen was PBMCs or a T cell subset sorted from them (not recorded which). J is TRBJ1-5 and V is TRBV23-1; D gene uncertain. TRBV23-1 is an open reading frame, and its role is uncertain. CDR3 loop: CASNLPWGYQPQHF. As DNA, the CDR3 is TGCGCCAGCAACCTTCCTTGGGGATATCAGCCCCAGCATTTT.